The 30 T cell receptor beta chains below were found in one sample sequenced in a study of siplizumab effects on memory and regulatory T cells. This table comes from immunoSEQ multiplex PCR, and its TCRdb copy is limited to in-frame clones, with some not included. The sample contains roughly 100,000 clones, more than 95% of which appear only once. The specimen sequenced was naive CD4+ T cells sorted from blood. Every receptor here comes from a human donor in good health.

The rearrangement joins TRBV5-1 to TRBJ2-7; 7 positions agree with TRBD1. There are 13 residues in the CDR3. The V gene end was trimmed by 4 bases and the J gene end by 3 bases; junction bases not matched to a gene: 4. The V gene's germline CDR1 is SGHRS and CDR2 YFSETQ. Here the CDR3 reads CASSNRDSYEQYF. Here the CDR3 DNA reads TGCGCCAGCAGCAACCGGGACAGCTACGAGCAGTACTTC.

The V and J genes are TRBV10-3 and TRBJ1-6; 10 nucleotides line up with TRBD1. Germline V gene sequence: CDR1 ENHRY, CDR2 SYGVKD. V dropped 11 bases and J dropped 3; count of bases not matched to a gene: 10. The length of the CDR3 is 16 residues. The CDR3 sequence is CASTGRDRGYNSPLHF. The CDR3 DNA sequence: TGTGCCTCCACGGGCCGGGACAGGGGCTATAATTCACCCCTCCACTTT.

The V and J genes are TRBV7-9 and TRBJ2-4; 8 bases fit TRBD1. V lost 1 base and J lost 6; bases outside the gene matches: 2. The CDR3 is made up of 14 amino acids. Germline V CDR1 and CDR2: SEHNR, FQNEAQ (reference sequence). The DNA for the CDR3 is TGTGCCAGCAGCTTAGGTGACAGGGGAAACATTCAGTACTTC. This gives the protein CASSLGDRGNIQYF.

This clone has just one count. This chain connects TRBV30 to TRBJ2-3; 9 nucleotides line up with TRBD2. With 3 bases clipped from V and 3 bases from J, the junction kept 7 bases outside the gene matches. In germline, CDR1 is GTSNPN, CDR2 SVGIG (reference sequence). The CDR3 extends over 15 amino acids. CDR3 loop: CAWSPLAGRTDTQYF. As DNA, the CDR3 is TGTGCCTGGAGCCCTCTAGCGGGGAGAACAGATACGCAGTATTTT.

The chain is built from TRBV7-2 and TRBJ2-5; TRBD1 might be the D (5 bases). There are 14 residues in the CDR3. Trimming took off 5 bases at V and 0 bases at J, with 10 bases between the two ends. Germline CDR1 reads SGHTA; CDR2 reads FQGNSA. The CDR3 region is CASSRRQHQETQYF. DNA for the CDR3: TGTGCCAGCAGCCGTAGACAGCACCAAGAGACCCAGTACTTC.

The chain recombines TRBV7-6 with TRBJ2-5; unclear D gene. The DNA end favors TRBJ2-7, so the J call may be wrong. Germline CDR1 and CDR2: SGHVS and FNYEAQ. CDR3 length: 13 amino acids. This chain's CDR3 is CASSPIPSYEQYF. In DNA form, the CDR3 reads TGTGCCAGCAGCCCAATCCCTTCCTACGAGCAGTACTTC.

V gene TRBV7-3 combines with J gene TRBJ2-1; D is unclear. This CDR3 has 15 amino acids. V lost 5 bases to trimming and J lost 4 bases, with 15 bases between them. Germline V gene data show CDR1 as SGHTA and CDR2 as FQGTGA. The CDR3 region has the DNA TGTGCCAGCAGCCAACTGGGATTGAGGTACAATGAGCAGTTCTTC. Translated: CASSQLGLRYNEQFF.

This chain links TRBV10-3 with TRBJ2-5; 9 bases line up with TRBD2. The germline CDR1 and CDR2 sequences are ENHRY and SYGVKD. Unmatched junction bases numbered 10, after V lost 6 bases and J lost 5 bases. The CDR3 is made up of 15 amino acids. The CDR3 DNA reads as TGTGCCATCAGCCCCCGACTAGCGGATTCCGAGACCCAGTACTTC. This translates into CAISPRLADSETQYF.

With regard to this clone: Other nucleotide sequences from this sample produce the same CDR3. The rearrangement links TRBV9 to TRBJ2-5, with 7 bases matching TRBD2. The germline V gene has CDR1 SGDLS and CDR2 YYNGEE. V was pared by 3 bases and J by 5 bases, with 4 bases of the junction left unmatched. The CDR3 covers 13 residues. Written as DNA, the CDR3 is TGTGCCAGCAGCGGGGGGGGGAGCGAGACCCAGTACTTC. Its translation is CASSGGGSETQYF.

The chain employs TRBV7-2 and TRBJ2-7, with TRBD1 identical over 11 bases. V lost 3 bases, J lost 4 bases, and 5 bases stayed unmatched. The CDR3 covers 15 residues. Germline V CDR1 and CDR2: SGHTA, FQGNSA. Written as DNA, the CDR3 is TGTGCCAGCAGCTTTCGGACAGGGGGCGAATACGAGCAGTACTTC. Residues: CASSFRTGGEYEQYF. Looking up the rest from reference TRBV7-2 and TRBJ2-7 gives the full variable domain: GAGVSQSPSNKVTEKGKDVELRCDPISGHTALYWYRQSLGQGLEFLIYFQGNSAPDKSGLPSDRFSAERTGGSVSTLTIQRTQQEDSAVYLCASSFRTGGEYEQYFGPGTRLTVT.

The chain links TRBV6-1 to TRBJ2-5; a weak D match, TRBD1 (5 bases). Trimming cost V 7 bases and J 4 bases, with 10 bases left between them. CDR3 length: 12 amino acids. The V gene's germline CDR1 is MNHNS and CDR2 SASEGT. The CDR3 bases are TGTGCCAGCACAGGGTACGCAGAGACCCAGTACTTC. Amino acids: CASTGYAETQYF.

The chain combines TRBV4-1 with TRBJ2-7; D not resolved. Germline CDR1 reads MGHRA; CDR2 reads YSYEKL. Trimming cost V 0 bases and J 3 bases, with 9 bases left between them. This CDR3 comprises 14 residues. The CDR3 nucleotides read TGCGCCAGCAGCCAAGATACCGGCTTCTACGAGCAGTACTTC. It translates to CASSQDTGFYEQYF.

The CDR3 loop reads CASSQQPSGVLNEKLFF. Written as DNA, the CDR3 is TGCGCCAGCAGCCAACAGCCATCAGGGGTCTTAAATGAAAAACTGTTTTTT. The chain uses TRBV4-1 and TRBJ1-4; D is perhaps TRBD1 (6 bases). The germline V gene encodes CDR1 MGHRA and CDR2 YSYEKL. Deletions cut 2 bases from V and 5 bases from J, with 18 bases between. This CDR3 has 17 residues.

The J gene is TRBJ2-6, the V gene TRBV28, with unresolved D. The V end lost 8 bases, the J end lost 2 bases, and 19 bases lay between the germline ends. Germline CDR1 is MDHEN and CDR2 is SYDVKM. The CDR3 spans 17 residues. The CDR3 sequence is CASGSNDFSAGANVLTF. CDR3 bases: TGTGCCAGCGGTTCAAATGATTTTAGTGCTGGGGCCAACGTCCTGACTTTC.

DNA of the CDR3: TGTGCCAGCAGCTTAAACAGGAATAATTCACCCCTCCACTTT. Protein: CASSLNRNNSPLHF. J is TRBJ1-6 and V is TRBV7-3; maybe TRBD1 (5 bases). Trimming took 1 base from V and 5 from J, leaving 6 bases between them. Germline V CDR1 and CDR2: SGHTA, FQGTGA. The CDR3 is made up of 14 amino acids.

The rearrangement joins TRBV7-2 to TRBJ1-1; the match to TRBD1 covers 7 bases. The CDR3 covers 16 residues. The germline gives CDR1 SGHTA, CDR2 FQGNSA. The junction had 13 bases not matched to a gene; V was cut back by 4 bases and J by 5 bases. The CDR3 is CASSSESLTGLTEAFF. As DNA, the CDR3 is TGTGCCAGCAGCTCGGAATCCTTGACAGGGCTGACTGAAGCTTTCTTT.

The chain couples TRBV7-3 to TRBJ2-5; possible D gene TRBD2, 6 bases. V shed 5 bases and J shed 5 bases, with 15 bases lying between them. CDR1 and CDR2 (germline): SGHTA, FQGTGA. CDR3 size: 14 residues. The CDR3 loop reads CASSPREPGETQYF. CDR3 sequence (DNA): TGTGCCAGCAGCCCCCGGGAGCCGGGGGAGACCCAGTACTTC.

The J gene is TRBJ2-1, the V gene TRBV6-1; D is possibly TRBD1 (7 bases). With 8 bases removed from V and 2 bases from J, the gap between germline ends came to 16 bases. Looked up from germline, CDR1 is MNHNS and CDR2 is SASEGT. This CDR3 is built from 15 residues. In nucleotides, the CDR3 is TGTGCCAGCGCAGGGGGGACGCAGACCTACAATGAGCAGTTCTTC. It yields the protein CASAGGTQTYNEQFF.

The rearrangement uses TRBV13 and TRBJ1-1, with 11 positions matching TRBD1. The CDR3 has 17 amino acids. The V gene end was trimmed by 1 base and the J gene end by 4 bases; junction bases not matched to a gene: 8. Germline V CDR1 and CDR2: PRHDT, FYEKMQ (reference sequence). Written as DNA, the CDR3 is TGTGCCAGCAGCTTAGATATTTTGGGACAGGGGGTCACTGAAGCTTTCTTT. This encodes CASSLDILGQGVTEAFF.

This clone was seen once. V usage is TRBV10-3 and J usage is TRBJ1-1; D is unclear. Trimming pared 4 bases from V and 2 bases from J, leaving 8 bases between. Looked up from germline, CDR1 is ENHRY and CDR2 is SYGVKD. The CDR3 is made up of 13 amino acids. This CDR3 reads CAISAGFNTEAFF. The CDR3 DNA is TGTGCCATCAGTGCCGGGTTTAACACTGAAGCTTTCTTT.

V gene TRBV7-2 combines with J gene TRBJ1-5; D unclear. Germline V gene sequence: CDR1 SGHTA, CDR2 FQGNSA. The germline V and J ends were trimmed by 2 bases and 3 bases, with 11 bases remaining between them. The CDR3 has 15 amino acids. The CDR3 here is CASSLMAGNNQPQHF. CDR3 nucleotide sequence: TGTGCCAGCAGCTTAATGGCAGGTAACAATCAGCCCCAGCATTTT.

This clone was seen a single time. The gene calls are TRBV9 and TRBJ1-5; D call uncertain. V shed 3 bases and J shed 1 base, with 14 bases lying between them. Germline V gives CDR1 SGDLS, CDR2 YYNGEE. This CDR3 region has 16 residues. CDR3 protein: CASSAAGSGSNQPQHF. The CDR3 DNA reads TGTGCCAGCAGCGCTGCGGGAAGTGGAAGCAATCAGCCCCAGCATTTT.

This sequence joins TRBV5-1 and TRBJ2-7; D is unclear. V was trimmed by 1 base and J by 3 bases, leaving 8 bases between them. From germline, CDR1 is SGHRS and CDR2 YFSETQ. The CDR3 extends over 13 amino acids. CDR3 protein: CASSLFPNYEQYF. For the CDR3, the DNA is TGCGCCAGCAGCTTGTTCCCCAACTACGAGCAGTACTTC. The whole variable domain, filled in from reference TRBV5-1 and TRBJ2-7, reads KAGVTQTPRYLIKTRGQQVTLSCSPISGHRSVSWYQQTPGQGLQFLFEYFSETQRNKGNFPGRFSGRQFSNSRSEMNVSTLELGDSALYLCASSLFPNYEQYFGPGTRLTVT.

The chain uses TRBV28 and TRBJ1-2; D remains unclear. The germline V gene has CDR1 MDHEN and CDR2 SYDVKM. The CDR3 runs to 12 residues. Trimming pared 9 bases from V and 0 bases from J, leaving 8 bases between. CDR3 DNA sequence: TGTGCCAGACAGAATGCTAACTATGGCTACACCTTC. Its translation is CARQNANYGYTF.

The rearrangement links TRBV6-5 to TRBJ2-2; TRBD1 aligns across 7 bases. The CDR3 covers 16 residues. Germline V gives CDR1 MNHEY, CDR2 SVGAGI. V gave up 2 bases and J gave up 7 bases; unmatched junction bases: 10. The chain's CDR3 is CASSYGGQPVGGELFF. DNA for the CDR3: TGTGCCAGCAGTTACGGGGGACAGCCGGTTGGCGGGGAGCTGTTTTTT.

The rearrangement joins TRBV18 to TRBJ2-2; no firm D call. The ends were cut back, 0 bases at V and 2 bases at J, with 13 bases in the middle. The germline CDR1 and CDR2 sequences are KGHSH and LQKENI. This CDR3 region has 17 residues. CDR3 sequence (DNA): TGTGCCAGCTCACCACCGGAACGGCGCGGTAACACCGGGGAGCTGTTTTTT. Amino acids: CASSPPERRGNTGELFF. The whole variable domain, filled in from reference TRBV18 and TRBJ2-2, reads NAGVMQNPRHLVRRRGQEARLRCSPMKGHSHVYWYRQLPEEGLKFMVYLQKENIIDESGMPKERFSAEFPKEGPSILRIQQVVRGDSAAYFCASSPPERRGNTGELFFGEGSRLTVL.

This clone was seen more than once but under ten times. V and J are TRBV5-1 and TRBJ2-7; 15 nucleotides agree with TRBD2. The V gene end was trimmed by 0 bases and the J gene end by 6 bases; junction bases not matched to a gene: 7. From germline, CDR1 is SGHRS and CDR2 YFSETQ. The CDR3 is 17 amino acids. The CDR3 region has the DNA TGCGCCAGCAGCTTGGCGGGGACTAGCGGGGGGCTCAGCGAGCAGTACTTC. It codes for CASSLAGTSGGLSEQYF.

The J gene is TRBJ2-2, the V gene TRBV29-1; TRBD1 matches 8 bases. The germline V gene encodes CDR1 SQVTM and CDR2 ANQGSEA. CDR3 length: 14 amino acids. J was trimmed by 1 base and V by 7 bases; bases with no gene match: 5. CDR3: CSGRTGWNTGELFF. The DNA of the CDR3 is TGCAGCGGGAGGACAGGGTGGAACACCGGGGAGCTGTTTTTT.

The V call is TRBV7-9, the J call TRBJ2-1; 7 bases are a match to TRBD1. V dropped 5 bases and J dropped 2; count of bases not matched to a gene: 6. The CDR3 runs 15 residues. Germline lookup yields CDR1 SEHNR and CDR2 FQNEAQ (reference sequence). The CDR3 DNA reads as TGTGCCAGCAGCCCGCCGGGACAGACCTACAATGAGCAGTTCTTC. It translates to CASSPPGQTYNEQFF.

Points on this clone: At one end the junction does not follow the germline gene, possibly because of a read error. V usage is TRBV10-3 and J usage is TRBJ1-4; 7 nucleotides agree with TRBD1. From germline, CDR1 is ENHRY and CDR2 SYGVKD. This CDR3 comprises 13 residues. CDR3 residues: CAVRGLENEKLFF. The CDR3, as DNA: TGTGCCGTCAGGGGGTTAGAAAATGAAAAACTGTTTTTT.